This T cell receptor beta chain was found in a study of T cell repertoires in cytomegalovirus infection. TCRdb re-derived calls from the reads in MiXCR, one entry per CDR3 protein. The sample yields around 81,000 distinct CDR3 sequences, 35% to 45% seen once. Points on this clonotype: The antigen remains unidentified.

V was trimmed by 3 bases and J by 3 bases, leaving 6 bases between them. The CDR3 spans 13 residues. Germline V gene data show CDR1 as LNHDA and CDR2 as SQIVND (reference sequence). Whole-study findings and limits: HLA-C-restricted CMV clonotypes gave the most frequent clonotype in two of eight donors.

This sequence was found in a human donor in good health (CMV status not recorded). Some clones in this sample may be carry-over from other donors' samples. This specimen consisted of CD8+ T cells from cultured PBMCs, obtained from culture after CMV antigen stimulation. V gene TRBV19 combines with J gene TRBJ2-1; D gene ambiguous. The CDR3 DNA follows: TGTGCCAGTAGTATCGAAAGCTACAATGAGCAGTTCTTC. Amino acids: CASSIESYNEQFF.